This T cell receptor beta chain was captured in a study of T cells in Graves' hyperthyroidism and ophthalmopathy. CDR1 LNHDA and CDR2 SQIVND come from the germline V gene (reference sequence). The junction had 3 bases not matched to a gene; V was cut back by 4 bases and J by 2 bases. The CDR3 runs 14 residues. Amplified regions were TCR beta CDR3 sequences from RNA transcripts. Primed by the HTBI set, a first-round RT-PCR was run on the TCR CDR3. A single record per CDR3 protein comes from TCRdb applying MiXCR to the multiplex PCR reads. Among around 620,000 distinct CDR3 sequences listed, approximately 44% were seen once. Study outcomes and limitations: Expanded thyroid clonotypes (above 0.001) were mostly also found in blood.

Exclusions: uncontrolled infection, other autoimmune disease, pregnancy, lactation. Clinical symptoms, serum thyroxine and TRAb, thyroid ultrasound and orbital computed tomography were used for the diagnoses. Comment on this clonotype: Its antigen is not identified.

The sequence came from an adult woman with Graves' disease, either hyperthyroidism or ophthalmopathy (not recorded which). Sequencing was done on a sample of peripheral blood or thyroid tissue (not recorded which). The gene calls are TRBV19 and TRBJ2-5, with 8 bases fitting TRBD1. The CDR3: CASSRTGSQETQYF. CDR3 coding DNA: TGTGCCAGTAGTAGGACAGGGAGTCAAGAGACCCAGTACTTC.